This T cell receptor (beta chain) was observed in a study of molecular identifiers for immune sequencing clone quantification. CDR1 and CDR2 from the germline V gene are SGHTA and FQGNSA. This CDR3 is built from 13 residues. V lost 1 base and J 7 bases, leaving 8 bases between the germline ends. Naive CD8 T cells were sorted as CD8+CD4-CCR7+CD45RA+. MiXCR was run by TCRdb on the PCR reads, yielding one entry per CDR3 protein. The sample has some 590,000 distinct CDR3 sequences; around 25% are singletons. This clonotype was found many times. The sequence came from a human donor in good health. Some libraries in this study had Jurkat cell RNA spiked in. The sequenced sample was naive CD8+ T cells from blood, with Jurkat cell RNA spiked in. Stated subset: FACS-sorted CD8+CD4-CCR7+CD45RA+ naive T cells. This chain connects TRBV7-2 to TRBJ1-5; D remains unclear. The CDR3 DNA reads TGTGCCAGCAGCTTAGATGTGGGGCAGCCCCAGCATTTT. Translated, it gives CASSLDVGQPQHF.